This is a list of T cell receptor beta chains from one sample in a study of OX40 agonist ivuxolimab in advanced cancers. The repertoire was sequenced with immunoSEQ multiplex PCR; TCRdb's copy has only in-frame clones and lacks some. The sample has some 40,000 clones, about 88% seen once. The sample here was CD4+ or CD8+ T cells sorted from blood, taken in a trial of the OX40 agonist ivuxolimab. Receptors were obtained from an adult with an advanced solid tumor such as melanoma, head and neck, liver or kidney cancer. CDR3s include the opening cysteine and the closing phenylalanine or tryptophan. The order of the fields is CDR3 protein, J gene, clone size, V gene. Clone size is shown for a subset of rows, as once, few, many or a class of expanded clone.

CDR3aa: CASSQRLATTYNEQFF
j_gene: -
abundance: -
v_gene: TRBV4-2

CDR3aa: CASSLVAGGGYNEQFF
j_gene: TRBJ2-1
abundance: -
v_gene: TRBV7-2

CDR3aa: CASSRGQVGANVLTF
j_gene: TRBJ2-6
abundance: -
v_gene: TRBV4-1

CDR3aa: CASRWDREDNEQFF
j_gene: TRBJ2-1
abundance: -
v_gene: TRBV7-9

CDR3aa: CSAESENTIYF
j_gene: TRBJ1-3
abundance: once
v_gene: TRBV20-1

CDR3aa: CASSYSWGGTGELFF
j_gene: TRBJ2-2
abundance: -
v_gene: TRBV6-5

CDR3aa: CAWTGSNQPQHF
j_gene: TRBJ1-5
abundance: -
v_gene: TRBV30

CDR3aa: CASSWDFREQGAAKKLFF
j_gene: TRBJ1-4
abundance: -
v_gene: TRBV7-2

CDR3aa: CASSEGGQGFGYTF
j_gene: TRBJ1-2
abundance: -
v_gene: TRBV2

CDR3aa: CASSFSGTVNEQFF
j_gene: TRBJ2-1
abundance: -
v_gene: TRBV7-6

CDR3aa: CASSTGQGDTGELFF
j_gene: TRBJ2-2
abundance: -
v_gene: TRBV27

CDR3aa: CASSERPGLSEKLFF
j_gene: TRBJ1-4
abundance: -
v_gene: TRBV25-1

CDR3aa: CASTRNSPLHF
j_gene: TRBJ1-6
abundance: -
v_gene: TRBV28

CDR3aa: CASSLSTGDRDEQFF
j_gene: TRBJ2-1
abundance: -
v_gene: TRBV4-3

CDR3aa: CASSPSQGRGNTIYF
j_gene: TRBJ1-3
abundance: -
v_gene: TRBV28

CDR3aa: CSVEGAFNEAFF
j_gene: TRBJ1-1
abundance: -
v_gene: TRBV29-1

CDR3aa: CASSPIQGASGETQYF
j_gene: TRBJ2-5
abundance: once
v_gene: TRBV27

CDR3aa: CATSRDQGTANTEAFF
j_gene: TRBJ1-1
abundance: few
v_gene: TRBV15

CDR3aa: CASSFYRGTEAFF
j_gene: TRBJ1-1
abundance: -
v_gene: TRBV28

CDR3aa: CASRTDLSPGNEQFF
j_gene: TRBJ2-1
abundance: -
v_gene: TRBV9

CDR3aa: CASKAEAVRSTDTQYF
j_gene: TRBJ2-3
abundance: -
v_gene: TRBV28

CDR3aa: CASSPDPASGANVLTF
j_gene: TRBJ2-6
abundance: once
v_gene: TRBV4-1

CDR3aa: CASSSGWRGGTDTQYF
j_gene: TRBJ2-3
abundance: -
v_gene: TRBV4-3

CDR3aa: CASSQVRLPYEQYF
j_gene: TRBJ2-7
abundance: -
v_gene: TRBV14

CDR3aa: CASSSRWGEETQYF
j_gene: TRBJ2-5
abundance: -
v_gene: TRBV28

CDR3aa: CASSLAGTAYNEQFF
j_gene: TRBJ2-1
abundance: -
v_gene: TRBV28

CDR3aa: CASGLDRTQAQPEKLFF
j_gene: TRBJ1-4
abundance: -
v_gene: TRBV12-5

CDR3aa: CASSDITGLGYGYTF
j_gene: TRBJ1-2
abundance: -
v_gene: TRBV2

CDR3aa: CASSALAGDNNEQFF
j_gene: TRBJ2-1
abundance: -
v_gene: TRBV9

CDR3aa: CASSAGGVGTGELFF
j_gene: TRBJ2-2
abundance: -
v_gene: TRBV9

CDR3aa: CASSVETTPYGYTF
j_gene: TRBJ1-2
abundance: -
v_gene: TRBV9

CDR3aa: CASSESVRGGEQFF
j_gene: TRBJ2-1
abundance: -
v_gene: TRBV25-1

CDR3aa: CASSVGAGGLETQYF
j_gene: TRBJ2-5
abundance: -
v_gene: TRBV9

CDR3aa: CASSLSPRTGEGNTQYF
j_gene: TRBJ2-3
abundance: -
v_gene: TRBV27

CDR3aa: CASSLYPAEGNYEQYF
j_gene: TRBJ2-7
abundance: -
v_gene: TRBV5-1

CDR3aa: CASSLSGGGDSPLHF
j_gene: TRBJ1-6
abundance: -
v_gene: TRBV4-1

CDR3aa: CASSQREWISTDTQYF
j_gene: TRBJ2-3
abundance: -
v_gene: TRBV11-2

CDR3aa: CASSGDDDSTIYF
j_gene: TRBJ1-3
abundance: -
v_gene: TRBV9

CDR3aa: CASSLRLSNQPQHF
j_gene: TRBJ1-5
abundance: -
v_gene: TRBV7-8

CDR3aa: CASSITDGVGSPLHF
j_gene: TRBJ1-6
abundance: -
v_gene: TRBV19

CDR3aa: CASSLVGQGRTEAFF
j_gene: TRBJ1-1
abundance: -
v_gene: TRBV27

CDR3aa: CASSQAQASPSYEQYF
j_gene: TRBJ2-7
abundance: -
v_gene: TRBV4-1

CDR3aa: CASSYGQGLDGYTF
j_gene: TRBJ1-2
abundance: once
v_gene: TRBV6-5